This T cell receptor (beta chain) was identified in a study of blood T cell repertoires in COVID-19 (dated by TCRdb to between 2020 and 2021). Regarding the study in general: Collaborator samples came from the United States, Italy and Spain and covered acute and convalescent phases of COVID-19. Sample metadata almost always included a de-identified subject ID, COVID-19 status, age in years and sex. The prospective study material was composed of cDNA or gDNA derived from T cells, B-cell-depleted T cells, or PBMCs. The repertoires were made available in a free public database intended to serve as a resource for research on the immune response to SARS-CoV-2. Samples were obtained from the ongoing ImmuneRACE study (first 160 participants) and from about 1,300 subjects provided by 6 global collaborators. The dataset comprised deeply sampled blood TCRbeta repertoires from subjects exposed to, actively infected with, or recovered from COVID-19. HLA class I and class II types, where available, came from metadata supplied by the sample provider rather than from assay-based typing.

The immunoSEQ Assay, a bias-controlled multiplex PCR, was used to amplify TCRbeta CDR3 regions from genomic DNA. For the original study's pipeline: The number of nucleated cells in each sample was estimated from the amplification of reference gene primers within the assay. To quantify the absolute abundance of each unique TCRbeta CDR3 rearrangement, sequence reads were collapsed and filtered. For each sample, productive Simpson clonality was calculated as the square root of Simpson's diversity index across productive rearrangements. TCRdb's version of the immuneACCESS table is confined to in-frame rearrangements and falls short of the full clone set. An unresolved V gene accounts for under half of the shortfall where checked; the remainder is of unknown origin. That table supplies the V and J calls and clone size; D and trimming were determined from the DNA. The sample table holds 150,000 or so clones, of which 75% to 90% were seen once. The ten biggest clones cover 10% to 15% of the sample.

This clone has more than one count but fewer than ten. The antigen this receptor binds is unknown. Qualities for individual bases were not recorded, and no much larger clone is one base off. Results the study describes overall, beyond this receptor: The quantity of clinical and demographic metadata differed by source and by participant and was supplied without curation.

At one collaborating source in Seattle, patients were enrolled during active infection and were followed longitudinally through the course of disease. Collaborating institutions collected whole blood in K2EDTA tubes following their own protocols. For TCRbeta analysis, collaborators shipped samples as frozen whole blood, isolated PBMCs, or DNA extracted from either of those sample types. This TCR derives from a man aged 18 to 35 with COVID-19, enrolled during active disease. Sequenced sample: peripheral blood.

The nucleotide sequence is given as TGTGCCAGCAGTTTAAGCCTAGCGGGGATAGGAGAGCAGTTCTTC. Its translation reads: CASSLSLAGIGEQFF. The rearranged chain carries TRBV27 and TRBJ2-1; 9 bases in the middle match TRBD2. CDR1 and CDR2 are read off the germline V gene (reference sequence) as MNHEY and SMNVEV. V is pruned by 2 bases and J by 10 bases, leaving 9 bases of the junction without a gene match. Taken from cysteine to phenylalanine, the CDR3 has 15 residues. CDR3 DNA is the only sequence kept; it has 45 bases, read in frame from the first base.